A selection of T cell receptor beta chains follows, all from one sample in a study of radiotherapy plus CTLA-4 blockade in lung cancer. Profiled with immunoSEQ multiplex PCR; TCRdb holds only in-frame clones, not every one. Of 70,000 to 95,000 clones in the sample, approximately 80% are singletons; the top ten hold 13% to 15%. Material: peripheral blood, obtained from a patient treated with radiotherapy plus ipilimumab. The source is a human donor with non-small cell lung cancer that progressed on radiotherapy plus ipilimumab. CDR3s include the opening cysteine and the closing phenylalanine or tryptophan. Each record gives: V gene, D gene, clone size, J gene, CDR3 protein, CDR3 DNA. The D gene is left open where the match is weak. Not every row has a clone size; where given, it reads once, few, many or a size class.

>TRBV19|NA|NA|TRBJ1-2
CASSTGAHGYTF
TGTGCCAGTAGTACTGGGGCGCATGGCTACACCTTC
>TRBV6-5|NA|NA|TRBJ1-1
CASSYLRTVNTEAFF
TGTGCCAGCAGTTATCTGCGGACAGTGAACACTGAAGCTTTCTTT
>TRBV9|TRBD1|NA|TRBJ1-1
CASSPGQGGTEAFF
TGTGCCAGCAGCCCAGGACAGGGTGGCACTGAAGCTTTCTTT
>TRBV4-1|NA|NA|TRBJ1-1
CASRHPVMTEAFF
TGCGCCAGCAGGCATCCCGTTATGACTGAAGCTTTCTTT
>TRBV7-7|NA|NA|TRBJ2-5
CASSLIGETQYF
TGTGCTAGCAGCTTGATTGGAGAGACCCAGTACTTC
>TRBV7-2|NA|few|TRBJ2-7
CASSLPGRKEQYF
TGTGCCAGCAGCTTGCCGGGGCGGAAAGAGCAGTACTTC
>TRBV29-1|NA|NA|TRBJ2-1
CSVGSGREQFF
TGCAGCGTGGGGTCTGGGCGTGAGCAGTTCTTC
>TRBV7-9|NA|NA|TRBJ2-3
CASRAHTDTQYF
TGTGCCAGCAGAGCTCACACAGATACGCAGTATTTT
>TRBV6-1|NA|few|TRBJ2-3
CASRAGPTVTDTQYF
TGTGCCAGCAGAGCCGGGCCTACGGTCACAGATACGCAGTATTTT
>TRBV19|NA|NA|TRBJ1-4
CASSSGGFGEKLFF
TGTGCCAGTAGCAGTGGGGGTTTCGGAGAAAAACTGTTTTTT
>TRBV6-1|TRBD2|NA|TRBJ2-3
CASSDNAGGVTDTQYF
TGTGCCAGCAGTGACAACGCGGGGGGCGTAACAGATACGCAGTATTTT
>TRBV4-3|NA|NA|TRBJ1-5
CASSQDPPPPNQPQHF
TGCGCCAGCAGCCAAGATCCCCCCCCACCCAATCAGCCCCAGCATTTT
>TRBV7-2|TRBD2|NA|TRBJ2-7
CASSWREGQYEQYF
TGTGCCAGCAGCTGGCGGGAGGGCCAGTACGAGCAGTACTTC